The 15 T cell receptor beta chains given below trace back to one sample, sequenced in a study of cytomegalovirus exposure and HLA in healthy donors. Primers for the PCR totalled 60 Vbeta and 13 Jbeta. Here immunoSEQ multiplex PCR was the method, and the copy in TCRdb shows in-frame clones only, minus some. The sample yields about 95,000 clones, 70% to 85% seen once. Sequencing input: PBMCs. The receptors derive from a man under 40 in good health and CMV-seropositive.

This clone was seen just once. The rearrangement uses TRBV15 and TRBJ2-7; maybe TRBD1 (6 bases). The germline V and J ends were trimmed by 5 bases and 4 bases, with 15 bases remaining between them. The CDR3 length is 14 residues. Germline V gives CDR1 LNHNV, CDR2 YYDKDF (reference sequence). CDR3 bases: TGTGCCACCAGCCCCGGGACATCAGTTTACGAGCAGTACTTC. Translating gives CATSPGTSVYEQYF.

J is TRBJ2-1 and V is TRBV7-9, with D possibly matching TRBD1 (5 bases). Germline V gene sequence: CDR1 SEHNR, CDR2 FQNEAQ (reference sequence). This CDR3 is 17 amino acids long. V gave up 1 base and J gave up 1 base, with 14 bases separating them. The CDR3 DNA reads as TGTGCCAGCAGCTTAGGGCGCAGGGCTTATTCCTACAATGAGCAGTTCTTC. Its protein product is CASSLGRRAYSYNEQFF.

This clone was seen a single time. The J gene is TRBJ1-1, the V gene TRBV19; D perhaps matches TRBD1 (5 bases). V was trimmed by 4 bases and J by 1 base, leaving 10 bases between them. CDR1 is LNHDA and CDR2 is SQIVND in the germline V gene (reference sequence). The CDR3 covers 14 residues. The CDR3 DNA reads as TGTGCCAGTAGTAAGGAGACAGCGAACACTGAAGCTTTCTTT. Translation: CASSKETANTEAFF.

This clone has a handful of counts. The chain recombines TRBV7-9 with TRBJ2-3; TRBD2 is a possible D gene (5 bases). There are 15 residues in the CDR3. V was trimmed by 4 bases and J by 6 bases, leaving 17 bases between them. Germline V lookup: CDR1 SEHNR, CDR2 FQNEAQ (reference sequence). The CDR3 DNA follows: TGTGCCAGCAGCTATCCGACCGGGGAGCCGGATACGCAGTATTTT. It codes for CASSYPTGEPDTQYF.

The rearrangement links TRBV19 to TRBJ2-1; TRBD2 aligns across 11 bases. This CDR3 is 16 amino acids long. The germline CDR1 and CDR2 sequences are LNHDA and SQIVND (reference sequence). Germline trimming cut 3 bases from V and 8 bases from J; bases unmatched to any gene: 9. CDR3 sequence reads: CASSIRPSGRSDEQFF. CDR3 in DNA: TGTGCCAGTAGTATTAGACCTAGCGGGAGGAGCGATGAGCAGTTCTTC. Drawing the rest from reference TRBV19 and TRBJ2-1, the complete variable domain is DGGITQSPKYLFRKEGQNVTLSCEQNLNHDAMYWYRQDPGQGLRLIYYSQIVNDFQKGDIAEGYSVSREKKESFPLTVTSAQKNPTAFYLCASSIRPSGRSDEQFFGPGTRLTVL.

The chain is built from TRBV6-1 and TRBJ2-1; D ambiguous. The CDR3 totals 15 residues. Trimming stripped 9 bases from V and 6 bases from J, with 21 bases between. From germline, CDR1 is MNHNS and CDR2 SASEGT. CDR3 bases: TGTGCCAGTACGCCTCCTGTGACTCCGGGCAATGAGCAGTTCTTC. Residues: CASTPPVTPGNEQFF.

This clone was observed a handful of times. This sequence joins TRBV28 and TRBJ2-7; TRBD1 agrees at 9 bases. This CDR3 has 15 amino acids. Trimming cost V 7 bases and J 0 bases; bases outside gene matches: 7. CDR1 and CDR2 (germline): MDHEN, SYDVKM. The CDR3 region has the DNA TGTGCCAGCAACCAGGGACAGGGTATCTCCTACGAGCAGTACTTC. Its translation: CASNQGQGISYEQYF.

The chain couples TRBV19 to TRBJ1-4; perhaps TRBD1 as D (5 bases). Trimming left V 5 bases short and J 7 bases short, with 11 bases between. CDR3 length equals 13 residues. Germline-derived CDR1 and CDR2 are LNHDA and SQIVND (reference sequence). CDR3 protein: CASSDQGGEKLFF. CDR3 DNA: TGTGCCAGTAGTGATCAGGGAGGTGAAAAACTGTTTTTT. The full variable domain, rest sourced from reference TRBV19 and TRBJ1-4, is DGGITQSPKYLFRKEGQNVTLSCEQNLNHDAMYWYRQDPGQGLRLIYYSQIVNDFQKGDIAEGYSVSREKKESFPLTVTSAQKNPTAFYLCASSDQGGEKLFFGSGTQLSVL.

The rearrangement joins TRBV7-3 to TRBJ1-1; 7 bases align to TRBD1. V shed 3 bases, J shed 7 bases, and the junction held 5 bases outside the gene matches. The germline V gene has CDR1 SGHTA and CDR2 FQGTGA. CDR3 length equals 13 residues. CDR3 loop: CASSLDGQDEAFF. The DNA for the CDR3 is TGTGCCAGCAGCTTGGACGGACAGGATGAAGCTTTCTTT.

The V gene is TRBV13, the J gene TRBJ1-6; unclear D gene. V gave up 11 bases and J gave up 5 bases, with 16 bases separating them. Germline CDR1 and CDR2: PRHDT and FYEKMQ (reference sequence). The CDR3 is 14 residues long. CDR3 region: CAGYIAEDNSPLHF. In DNA, the CDR3 is TGTGCCGGTTACATTGCCGAGGATAATTCACCCCTCCACTTT.

V gene TRBV18 combines with J gene TRBJ2-5, with D possibly being TRBD2 (5 bases). Between the trimmed V and J ends, which lost 2 bases and 5 bases, there was a span of 21 bases. The CDR3 length is 17 residues. The germline V gene has CDR1 KGHSH and CDR2 LQKENI. In nucleotides, the CDR3 is TGTGCCAGCTCACCAGGGTATAGCGCGCGACGACGGGAGACCCAGTACTTC. As protein: CASSPGYSARRRETQYF.

The chain couples TRBV5-5 to TRBJ1-3; D not resolved. Deletions cut 4 bases from V and 0 bases from J, with 11 bases between. CDR1 SGHKS and CDR2 YYEKEE come from the germline V gene (reference sequence). This CDR3 spans 15 amino acids. CDR3 sequence (DNA): TGTGCCAGCAGCCCAGGACTGAGCTCTGGAAACACCATATATTTT. Translated: CASSPGLSSGNTIYF.

A few counts support this clone. This chain joins TRBV11-2 and TRBJ2-4; D ambiguous. Looked up from germline, CDR1 is SGHAT and CDR2 is FQNNGV. The CDR3 loop spans 12 amino acids. Trimming removed 5 bases from V and 7 bases from J, with 9 bases in between. CDR3 protein: CASSNSVNIQYF. The CDR3 DNA sequence: TGTGCCAGCAGCAACAGTGTGAACATTCAGTACTTC.

The chain has TRBV30 and TRBJ2-2; D unresolved. V was pared by 2 bases and J by 4 bases, with 8 bases between. The CDR3 spans 13 residues. Germline assignment: CDR1 GTSNPN and CDR2 SVGIG (reference sequence). CDR3 amino acids: CAWSYTGTGELFF. The CDR3 nucleotides read TGTGCCTGGAGTTATACGGGCACCGGGGAGCTGTTTTTT.

A note on this clone: The same CDR3 arises from other DNA sequences in this sample as well. The chain has TRBV4-1 and TRBJ1-4, with 7 bases fitting TRBD1. The CDR3 runs 15 residues. In germline, CDR1 is MGHRA, CDR2 YSYEKL. The V and J ends lost 4 bases and 2 bases, in that order; junction bases with no gene match: 4. CDR3: CASSLIRGTNEKLFF. The CDR3 DNA sequence: TGCGCCAGCAGCCTTATCAGGGGGACTAATGAAAAACTGTTTTTT.